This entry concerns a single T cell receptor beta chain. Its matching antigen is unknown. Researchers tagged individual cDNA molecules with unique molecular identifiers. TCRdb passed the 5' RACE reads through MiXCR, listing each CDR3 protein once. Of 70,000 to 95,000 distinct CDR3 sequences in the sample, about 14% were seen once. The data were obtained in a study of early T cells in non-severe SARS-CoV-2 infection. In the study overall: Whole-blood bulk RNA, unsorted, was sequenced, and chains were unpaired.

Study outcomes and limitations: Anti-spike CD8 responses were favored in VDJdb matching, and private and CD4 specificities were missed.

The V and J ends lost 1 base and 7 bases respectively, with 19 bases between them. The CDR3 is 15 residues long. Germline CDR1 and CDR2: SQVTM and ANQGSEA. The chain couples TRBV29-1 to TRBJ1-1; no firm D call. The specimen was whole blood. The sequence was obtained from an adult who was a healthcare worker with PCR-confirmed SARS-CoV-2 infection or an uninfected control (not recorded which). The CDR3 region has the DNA TGCAGCGTTGAAGGACTTAAAGGGTGGGCCCTTGAAGCTTTCTTT. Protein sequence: CSVEGLKGWALEAFF.